The 7 T cell receptor beta chains presented below share a single source sample, sequenced in a study of CD8+ T cells in alopecia areata. Sorting of pooled cutaneous lymph node cells used CD4, CD8alpha, NKG2D, NKG2ACE and other markers. Extracted RNA was reverse transcribed, and the resulting cDNA served as sequencing template. Here immunoSEQ multiplex PCR was the method, and the copy in TCRdb shows in-frame clones only, minus some. Recorded here are 200,000 to 300,000 clones, none singletons. Sequencing was done on a sample of CD4+ T cells sorted from a lymph node. These receptors were collected from a C3H/HeJ mouse with alopecia areata. Strain haplotype at MHC: H2-k.

In regard to this clone: The gene symbols are mouse symbols. The CDR3 is cut off 4 residues early in the read; its end comes from the germline J gene. The chain employs TRBV1 and TRBJ2-5, with 7 bases fitting TRBD2. CDR3 length equals 15 residues. V was clipped by 0 bases and J by 3 bases; unmatched bases: 3. From germline, CDR1 is NSQYPW and CDR2 LRSPGD (reference sequence). The CDR3 sequence is CTCSADLDWQDTQYF. CDR3 bases read: TGCACCTGCAGTGCAGATCTGGACTGGCAAGAC.

Comment on this clone: Each gene name is a mouse one. The read terminates 4 residues ahead of where the CDR3 ends, so the germline J gene completes it. The chain has TRBV13-3 and TRBJ2-5; TRBD2 matches at 7 bases. The CDR3 is 13 residues long. CDR1 and CDR2 (germline): NNHDY, SYVADS. The part of the CDR3 DNA that was read is TGTGCCAGCAGTGCACTGGGGAAAGAC. Translated, it gives CASSALGKD. The entire CDR3 sequence reads CASSALGKDTQYF.

About this clone itself: Genes and germline come from the mouse. The read ends 4 residues before the CDR3 terminus; that terminus is restored from the germline J gene. V and J are TRBV5 and TRBJ2-7; 7 bases align to TRBD2. Germline CDR1 reads LGHNA; CDR2 reads YNLKQL (reference sequence). The CDR3 extends over 14 amino acids. Here the CDR3 reads CASSQDWGSDEQYF. CDR3 DNA (partial): TGTGCCAGCAGCCAAGACTGGGGGAGCGAT.

This clone appeared a few times. The germline and genes are mouse ones. The missing CDR3 end, 4 residues past where the read stops, is filled in from the germline J gene. The chain carries TRBV19 and TRBJ2-2, with TRBD1 identical over 7 bases. Trimming removed 6 bases from V and 1 base from J; junction bases left unmatched: 3. Germline CDR1 is FNHDT and CDR2 is SITEND (reference sequence). The CDR3 has 14 amino acids. The covered CDR3 bases are TGTGCCAGCACCGGACAGGAAAACACCGGG. This sequence encodes CASTGQENTG. The whole CDR3 protein reads CASTGQENTGQLYF.

Note on this clone: Gene names are the mouse ones. Read sequence stops 4 residues before the CDR3 end, and the germline J gene provides the missing end. The chain carries TRBV13-1 and TRBJ1-1, with 9 bases fitting TRBD1. CDR1 is NSHNY, CDR2 SYGAGN, per germline. This CDR3 comprises 12 residues. Partial CDR3 DNA: TGTGCCAGCAGTGGGGGACAGGGA. Protein product: CASSGGQG. The whole CDR3 is CASSGGQGEVFF.

As concerns this clone: The genes are named according to mouse. This sample also contains other DNA sequences that code for the same CDR3. CDR3 loop: CASSQEGGAYAEQFF. CDR3 bases read: TGTGCCAGCAGCCAAGAGGGGGGCGCTTATGCT. V is TRBV5 and J is TRBJ2-1, with a weak D call TRBD2 (7 bases). The read ends 4 residues shy of where the CDR3 ends; the end is completed using the germline J gene. Germline V gene sequence: CDR1 LGHNA, CDR2 YNLKQL (reference sequence). Trimming shortened V by 0 bases and J by 4 bases, and 10 bases separated the two germline ends. The CDR3 has 15 residues.

About this clone: Gene labels here are mouse ones. The sequence runs out 4 residues before the end of the CDR3; the remainder is reconstructed from the germline J gene. Other DNA sequences in this specimen translate into the identical CDR3. The rearrangement joins TRBV13-1 to TRBJ2-1, with TRBD2 matching over 7 bases. With V trimmed by 1 base and J by 5 bases, 3 bases remained unmatched. The CDR3 has 14 amino acids. Per the germline V gene, CDR1 is NSHNY and CDR2 is SYGAGN. The CDR3 protein is CASSDRGGDAEQFF. The covered CDR3 bases are TGTGCCAGCAGTGATCGCGGGGGGGATGCT.